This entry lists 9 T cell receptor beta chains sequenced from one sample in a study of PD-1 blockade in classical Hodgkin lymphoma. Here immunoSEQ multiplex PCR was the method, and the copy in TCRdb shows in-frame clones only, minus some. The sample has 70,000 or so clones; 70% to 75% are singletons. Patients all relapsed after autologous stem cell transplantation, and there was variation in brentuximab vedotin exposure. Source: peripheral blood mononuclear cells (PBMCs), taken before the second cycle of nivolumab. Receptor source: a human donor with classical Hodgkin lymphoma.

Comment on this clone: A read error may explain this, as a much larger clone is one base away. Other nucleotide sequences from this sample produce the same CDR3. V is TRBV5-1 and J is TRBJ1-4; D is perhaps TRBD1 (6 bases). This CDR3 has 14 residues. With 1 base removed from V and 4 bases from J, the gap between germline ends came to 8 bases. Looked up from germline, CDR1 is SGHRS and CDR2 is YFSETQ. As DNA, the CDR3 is TGCGCCAGCAGCTTGACAGGGATTAATGAAAAACTGTTTTTT. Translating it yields CASSLTGINEKLFF.

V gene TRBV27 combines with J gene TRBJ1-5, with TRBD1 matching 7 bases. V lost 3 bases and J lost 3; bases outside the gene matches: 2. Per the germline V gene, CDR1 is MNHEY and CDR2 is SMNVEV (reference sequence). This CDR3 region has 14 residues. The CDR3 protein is CASSFRGFNQPQHF. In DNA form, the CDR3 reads TGTGCCAGCAGTTTCAGGGGGTTCAATCAGCCCCAGCATTTT.

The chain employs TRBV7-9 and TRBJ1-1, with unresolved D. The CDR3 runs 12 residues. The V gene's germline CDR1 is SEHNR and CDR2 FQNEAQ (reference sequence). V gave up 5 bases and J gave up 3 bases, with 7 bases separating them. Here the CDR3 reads CASSQDDTEAFF. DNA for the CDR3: TGTGCCAGCAGCCAGGATGACACTGAAGCTTTCTTT.

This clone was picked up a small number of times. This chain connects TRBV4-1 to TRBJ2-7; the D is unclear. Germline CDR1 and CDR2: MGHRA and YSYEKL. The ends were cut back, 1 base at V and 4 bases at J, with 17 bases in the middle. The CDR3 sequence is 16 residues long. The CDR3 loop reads CASSQGGDPQAYEQYF. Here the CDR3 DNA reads TGCGCCAGCAGCCAAGGCGGCGACCCTCAGGCTTACGAGCAGTACTTC.

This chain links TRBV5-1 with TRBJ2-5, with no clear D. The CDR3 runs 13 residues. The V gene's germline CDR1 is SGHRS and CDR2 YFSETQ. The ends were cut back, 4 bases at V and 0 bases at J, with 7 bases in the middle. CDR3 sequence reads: CASSLGYQETQYF. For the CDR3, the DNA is TGCGCCAGCAGCCTGGGGTACCAAGAGACCCAGTACTTC.

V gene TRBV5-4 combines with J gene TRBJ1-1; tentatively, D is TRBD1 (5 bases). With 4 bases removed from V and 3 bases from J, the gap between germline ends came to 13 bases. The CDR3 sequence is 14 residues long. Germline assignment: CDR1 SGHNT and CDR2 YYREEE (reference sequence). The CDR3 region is CASSPPGIHTEAFF. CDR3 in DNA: TGTGCCAGCAGCCCGCCAGGGATTCACACTGAAGCTTTCTTT.

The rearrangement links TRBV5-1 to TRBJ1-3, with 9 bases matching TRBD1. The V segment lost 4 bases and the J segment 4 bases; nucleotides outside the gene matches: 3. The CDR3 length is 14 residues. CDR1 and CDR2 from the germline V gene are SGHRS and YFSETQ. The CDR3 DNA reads TGCGCCAGCAGCGCGGGGACAGGGGGAAACACCATATATTTT. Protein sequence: CASSAGTGGNTIYF. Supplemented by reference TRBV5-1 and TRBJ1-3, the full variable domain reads KAGVTQTPRYLIKTRGQQVTLSCSPISGHRSVSWYQQTPGQGLQFLFEYFSETQRNKGNFPGRFSGRQFSNSRSEMNVSTLELGDSALYLCASSAGTGGNTIYFGEGSWLTVV.

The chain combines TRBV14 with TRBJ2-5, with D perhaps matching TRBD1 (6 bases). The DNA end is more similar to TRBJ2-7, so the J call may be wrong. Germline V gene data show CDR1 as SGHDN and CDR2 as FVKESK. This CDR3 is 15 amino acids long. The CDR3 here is CASSRLQGAYYEQYF. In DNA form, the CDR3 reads TGTGCCAGCAGCCGCTTACAGGGAGCTTACTACGAGCAGTACTTC.

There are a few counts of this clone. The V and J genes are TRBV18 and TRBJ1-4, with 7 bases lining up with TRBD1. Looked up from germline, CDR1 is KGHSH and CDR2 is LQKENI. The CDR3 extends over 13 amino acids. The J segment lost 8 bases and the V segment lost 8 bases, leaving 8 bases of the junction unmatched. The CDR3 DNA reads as TGTGCCAGCCCAGGGGGACGAGGGGAAAAACTGTTTTTT. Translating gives CASPGGRGEKLFF.